The sequence of this T cell receptor beta chain was determined in a study of blood T cells in healthy people across ages. Next came a second PCR, run for roughly 6 to 11 cycles, which used a sample-barcoded 5' primer along with a J-beta primer mix. Every cDNA molecule bore a tag from a template-switch adaptor containing 12 random nucleotides. TCRdb redid the calling of the 5' RACE reads with MiXCR, one entry per CDR3 protein. This table has about 800,000 distinct CDR3 sequences, 58% appearing once. Remarks on this clonotype: Its antigen is still unknown. An end of the junction does not agree with germline; a read error may underlie this.

Study-wide findings and caveats: Diversity of TCR beta per million T cells declined in a roughly linear way with age. Expanded clonotype changes were possibly confounded by unknown donor CMV status. Without sorted subsets, naive and antigen-experienced compartments could not be conclusively compared.

In germline, CDR1 is SSHAT, CDR2 FNYEAQ (reference sequence). This CDR3 is 19 amino acids long. The sequenced sample was blood. The rearrangement uses TRBV7-7 and TRBJ2-1, with TRBD2 identical over 7 bases. This TCR derives from a man aged 25 to 40 in good health. Here the CDR3 DNA reads TGTGCTAGCAGCCCACTCGCTGGGTCTGAGCGGGACGCCTACAATGAGCAGTTCTTC. It codes for CASSPLAGSERDAYNEQFF.